This record looks at one T cell receptor beta chain sequence and its context. Compared with germline, one end of the junction differs, possibly owing to a read error. This sample's time point: blood at routine non-recurrence follow-up after resection. This entry is derived from a study of spatial heterogeneity in lung cancer. Turning to the study itself: Follow-up PBMC samples were sequenced when available, at a median of roughly 2 years after resection.

The germline gives CDR1 SQVTM, CDR2 ANQGSEA. The CDR3 consists of 12 residues. TCRdb called the 5' RACE reads again in MiXCR, with one record for every CDR3 protein. This repertoire shows just under 45,000 distinct CDR3 sequences, about 22% found once; its top ten account for roughly 7.2%. The genes are TRBV29-1 and TRBJ1-5; 7 nucleotides agree with TRBD1. The TCR comes from a female donor with early-stage non-small cell lung cancer. The material sequenced was PBMCs, taken at follow-up. CDR3: CSAGGQPGQLNF. The CDR3 DNA reads as TGCAGCGCAGGCGGCCAACCGGGACAGTTAAATTTT.